The clone carrying this T cell receptor (beta chain) was seen a handful of times. At one end, the junction sequence differs from germline, possibly due to a read error. Germline CDR1 reads SEHNR; CDR2 reads FQNEAQ (reference sequence). The CDR3 runs 17 residues. These data are taken from a study of cytomegalovirus exposure and HLA in healthy donors. The PCR was carried out with 60 Vbeta primers and 13 Jbeta primers. Sequencing was performed with immunoSEQ multiplex PCR; in TCRdb, only in-frame clones are kept and a portion is missing. The sample records some 82,000 clones, around 85% being singletons.

The sequence derives from a woman in her 50s in good health and CMV-seronegative. The sequenced material came from PBMCs. The chain recombines TRBV7-9 with TRBJ1-4; the D is unclear. The DNA of the CDR3 is TGTTCCAGCAGCCGTTTTACGGAGAATCCAACTAATGAAAAACTGTTTTTT. Its translation is CSSSRFTENPTNEKLFF.